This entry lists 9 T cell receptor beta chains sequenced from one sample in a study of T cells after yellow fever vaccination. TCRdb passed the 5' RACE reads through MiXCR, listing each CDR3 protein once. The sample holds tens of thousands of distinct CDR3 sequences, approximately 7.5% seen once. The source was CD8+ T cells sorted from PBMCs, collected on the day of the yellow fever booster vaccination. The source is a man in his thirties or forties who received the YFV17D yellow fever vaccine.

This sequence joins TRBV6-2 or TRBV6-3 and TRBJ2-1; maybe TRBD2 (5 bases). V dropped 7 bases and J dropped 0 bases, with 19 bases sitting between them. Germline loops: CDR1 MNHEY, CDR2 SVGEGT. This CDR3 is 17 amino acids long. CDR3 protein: CASTGPGNHGSYNEQFF. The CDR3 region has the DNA TGTGCCAGCACCGGGCCGGGGAACCATGGCTCCTACAATGAGCAGTTCTTC.

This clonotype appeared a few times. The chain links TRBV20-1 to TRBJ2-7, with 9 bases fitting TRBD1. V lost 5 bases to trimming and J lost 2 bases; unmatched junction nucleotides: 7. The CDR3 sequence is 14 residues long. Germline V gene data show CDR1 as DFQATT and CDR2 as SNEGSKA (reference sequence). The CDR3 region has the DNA TGCAGTGCTTCTTCCTGGACAGGGGCCTACGAGCAGTACTTC. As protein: CSASSWTGAYEQYF.

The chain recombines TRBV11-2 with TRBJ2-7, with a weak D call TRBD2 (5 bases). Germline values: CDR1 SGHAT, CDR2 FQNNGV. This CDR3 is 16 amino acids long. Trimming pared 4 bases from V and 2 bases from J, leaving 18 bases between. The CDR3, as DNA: TGTGCCAGCAGCTCGACCACTAGTTCCAATACCTACGAGCAGTACTTC. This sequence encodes CASSSTTSSNTYEQYF.

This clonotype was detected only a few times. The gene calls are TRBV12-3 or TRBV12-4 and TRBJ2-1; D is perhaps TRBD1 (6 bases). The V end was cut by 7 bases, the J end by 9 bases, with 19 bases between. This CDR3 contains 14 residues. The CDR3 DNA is TGTGCCAGCACTTGGGGGCCGCCCGGCATTGAGCAGTTCTTC. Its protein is CASTWGPPGIEQFF.

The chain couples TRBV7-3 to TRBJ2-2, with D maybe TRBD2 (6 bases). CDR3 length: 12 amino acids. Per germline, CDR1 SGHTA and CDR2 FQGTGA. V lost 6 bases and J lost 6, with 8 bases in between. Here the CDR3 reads CASRLAAGELFF. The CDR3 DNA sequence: TGTGCCAGCAGATTAGCGGCCGGGGAGCTGTTTTTT.

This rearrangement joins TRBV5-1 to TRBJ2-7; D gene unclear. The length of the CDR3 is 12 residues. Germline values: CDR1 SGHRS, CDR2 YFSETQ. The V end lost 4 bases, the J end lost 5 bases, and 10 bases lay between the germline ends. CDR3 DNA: TGCGCCAGCAGCCAGGCAGCGAACGAGCAGTACTTC. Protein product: CASSQAANEQYF.

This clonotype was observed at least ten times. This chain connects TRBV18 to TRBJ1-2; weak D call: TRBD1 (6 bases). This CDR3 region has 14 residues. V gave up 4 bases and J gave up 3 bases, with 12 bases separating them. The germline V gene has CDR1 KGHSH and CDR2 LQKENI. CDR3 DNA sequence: TGTGCCAGCTCACGTTACAGGGATGACTATGGCTACACCTTC. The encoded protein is CASSRYRDDYGYTF.

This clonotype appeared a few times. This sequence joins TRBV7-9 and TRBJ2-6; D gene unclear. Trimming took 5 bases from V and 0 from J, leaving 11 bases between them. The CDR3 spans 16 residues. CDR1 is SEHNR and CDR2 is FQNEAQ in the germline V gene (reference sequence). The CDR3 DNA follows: TGTGCCAGCAGCCCACCCAAGGTCTCTGGGGCCAACGTCCTGACTTTC. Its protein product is CASSPPKVSGANVLTF.

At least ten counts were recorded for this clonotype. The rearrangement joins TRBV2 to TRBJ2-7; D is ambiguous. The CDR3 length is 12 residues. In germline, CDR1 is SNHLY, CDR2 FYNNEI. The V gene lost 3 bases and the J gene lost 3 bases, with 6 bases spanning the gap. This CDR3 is CASSEDLYEQYF. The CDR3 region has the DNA TGTGCCAGCAGTGAGGATCTCTACGAGCAGTACTTC.